This T cell receptor (beta chain) was documented in a study of cytomegalovirus exposure and HLA in healthy donors. Both 60 Vbeta primers and 13 Jbeta primers went into the PCR. TCRdb keeps only in-frame clones here, not all; method: immunoSEQ multiplex PCR. The table has tens of thousands of clones, almost 75% seen once. The V end was cut by 3 bases, the J end by 3 bases, with 12 bases between. The CDR3 length is 14 residues. Germline loops: CDR1 MNHEY, CDR2 SMNVEV (reference sequence). At the time of sampling, donors were nominally healthy, though unrecorded immune exposures were likely. This receptor was identified in a man in his forties or fifties in good health and CMV-seronegative. The chain uses TRBV27 and TRBJ2-7; possibly TRBD2 for D (5 bases). The sample was PBMCs. In DNA form, the CDR3 reads TGTGCCAGCAGTTTTGACGGGGTAAGCTACGAGCAGTACTTC. As protein: CASSFDGVSYEQYF.